The 22 T cell receptor beta chains in this list originate from one sample, sequenced in a study of T cell repertoires in cytomegalovirus infection. MiXCR, applied by TCRdb to the reads, yields one record per CDR3 protein. The table lists some 350,000 distinct CDR3 sequences, approximately 32% of them singletons, with around 18% in the top ten. Their recognized antigens are unknown. The starting material was cultured PBMCs, obtained from culture after CMV antigen stimulation. The receptor set was obtained from a human donor in good health (CMV status not recorded). Some clones in this sample may be carry-over from other donors' samples.

This clonotype has a handful of counts. V and J are TRBV4-1 and TRBJ1-5; 7 nucleotides match TRBD1. V shed 1 base and J 3 bases; nucleotides not matched to a gene: 6. Germline V CDR1 and CDR2: MGHRA, YSYEKL. The CDR3 sequence is 16 residues long. The DNA of the CDR3 is TGCGCCAGCAGCCAAGGAGGAGGGGGCGTCAATCAGCCCCAGCATTTT. This translates into CASSQGGGGVNQPQHF.

CDR3 sequence: CASARDRGNGNTIYF. The CDR3 bases are TGTGCCAGTGCCCGGGACAGGGGAAATGGAAACACCATATATTTT. The rearrangement links TRBV19 to TRBJ1-3; 10 nucleotides agree with TRBD1. Per germline, CDR1 LNHDA and CDR2 SQIVND (reference sequence). V trimming: 8 bases; J trimming: 3 bases; junction bases outside the gene matches: 7. This CDR3 is built from 15 residues. Combining the CDR3 with reference TRBV19 and TRBJ1-3 gives the whole variable domain DGGITQSPKYLFRKEGQNVTLSCEQNLNHDAMYWYRQDPGQGLRLIYYSQIVNDFQKGDIAEGYSVSREKKESFPLTVTSAQKNPTAFYLCASARDRGNGNTIYFGEGSWLTVV.

This chain uses TRBV27 with TRBJ2-1; 9 bases fit TRBD2. Germline CDR1 is MNHEY and CDR2 is SMNVEV (reference sequence). The CDR3 contains 16 residues. The junction had 4 bases not matched to a gene; V was cut back by 2 bases and J by 2 bases. The CDR3 reads CASSLTGGGAYNEQFF. CDR3 coding DNA: TGTGCCAGCAGTTTAACGGGCGGGGGGGCCTACAATGAGCAGTTCTTC.

V gene TRBV19 combines with J gene TRBJ1-1; D gene ambiguous. This CDR3 is 12 amino acids long. Trimming removed 3 bases at V and 4 bases at J, with 6 bases between. Germline CDR1 LNHDA, CDR2 SQIVND (reference sequence). In nucleotides, the CDR3 is TGTGCCAGTAGTATTGGCCCCACTGAAGCTTTCTTT. As protein: CASSIGPTEAFF.

This chain joins TRBV7-8 and TRBJ2-7; 11 nucleotides match TRBD2. After removal of 4 bases from V and 6 bases from J, the junction contained 14 bases not matched to a gene. CDR3 length: 17 residues. In germline, CDR1 is SGHVS, CDR2 FQNEAQ. The CDR3 loop is CASSSTALGLAGLEQYF. In DNA form, the CDR3 reads TGTGCCAGCAGCTCAACTGCCCTCGGACTAGCGGGTCTCGAGCAGTACTTC. Full variable domain (missing parts from reference TRBV7-8 and TRBJ2-7): GAGVSQSPRYKVAKRGQDVALRCDPISGHVSLFWYQQALGQGPEFLTYFQNEAQLDKSGLPSDRFFAERPEGSVSTLKIQRTQQEDSAVYLCASSSTALGLAGLEQYFGPGTRLTVT.

The rearrangement joins TRBV5-1 to TRBJ1-2, with D unclear. The CDR3 runs 13 residues. The germline CDR1 and CDR2 sequences are SGHRS and YFSETQ. Trimming took 0 bases from V and 6 from J, leaving 9 bases between them. In nucleotides, the CDR3 is TGCGCCAGCAGCTTGGGCAATGTCAATGGCTACACCTTC. Amino acid sequence: CASSLGNVNGYTF.

This clonotype came up a few times. The rearrangement links TRBV7-6 to TRBJ1-4; the D gene is possibly TRBD1 (5 bases). The CDR3 spans 16 residues. Trimming removed 3 bases at V and 7 bases at J, with 18 bases between. Germline values: CDR1 SGHVS, CDR2 FNYEAQ. In DNA, the CDR3 is TGTGCCAGCAGCTTGACCGGGGCAGGGTATTTTGAAAAACTGTTTTTT. The encoded protein is CASSLTGAGYFEKLFF.

The V gene is TRBV5-1, the J gene TRBJ2-7; perhaps TRBD2 as D (5 bases). V was pared by 2 bases and J by 3 bases, with 21 bases between. CDR1 SGHRS and CDR2 YFSETQ come from the germline V gene. This CDR3 contains 17 residues. CDR3 loop: CASSFALEGLVVYEQYF. CDR3 DNA sequence: TGCGCCAGCAGCTTTGCCTTAGAGGGCCTTGTGGTCTACGAGCAGTACTTC.

The CDR3: CASSLEDRSEQFF. CDR3 nucleotides: TGTGCCAGCAGCCTAGAAGACAGGAGTGAGCAGTTCTTC. V and J are TRBV7-6 and TRBJ2-1; D may be TRBD1 (6 bases). The CDR3 runs 13 residues. Germline V gene lookup returns CDR1 SGHVS and CDR2 FNYEAQ. With 5 bases removed from V and 9 bases from J, the gap between germline ends came to 14 bases.

This clonotype was seen many times. J is TRBJ2-2 and V is TRBV7-2; D remains ambiguous. V lost 4 bases and J lost 4, with 16 bases in between. CDR3 length: 16 amino acids. Per germline, CDR1 SGHTA and CDR2 FQGNSA. The CDR3 spells CASSSRQIEVTGELFF. DNA of the CDR3: TGTGCCAGCAGCTCACGGCAGATAGAAGTCACCGGGGAGCTGTTTTTT.

The chain joins TRBV7-3 to TRBJ2-2; TRBD2 agrees at 10 bases. The CDR3 consists of 17 residues. Germline values: CDR1 SGHTA, CDR2 FQGTGA. The trim removed 4 bases at V and 1 base at J, leaving 6 bases unmatched. The CDR3 loop is CASSSIAGGLNTGELFF. The CDR3 DNA follows: TGTGCCAGCAGCTCAATAGCGGGGGGTCTGAACACCGGGGAGCTGTTTTTT. The full variable domain, its missing parts supplied by reference TRBV7-3 and TRBJ2-2, is GAGVSQTPSNKVTEKGKYVELRCDPISGHTALYWYRQSLGQGPEFLIYFQGTGAADDSGLPNDRFFAVRPEGSVSTLKIQRTERGDSAVYLCASSSIAGGLNTGELFFGEGSRLTVL.

The chain combines TRBV5-1 with TRBJ1-1, with a tentative D call TRBD1 (5 bases). Germline V gives CDR1 SGHRS, CDR2 YFSETQ. The V gene lost 1 base and the J gene lost 0 bases, with 22 bases spanning the gap. The CDR3 runs 19 residues. CDR3 residues: CASSLWVGARGKMNTEAFF. The CDR3 DNA follows: TGCGCCAGCAGCTTGTGGGTAGGGGCCCGCGGGAAAATGAACACTGAAGCTTTCTTT.

The rearrangement links TRBV6-1 to TRBJ2-7; tentatively, D is TRBD2 (5 bases). V gave up 4 bases and J gave up 1 base, with 17 bases separating them. Germline assignment: CDR1 MNHNS and CDR2 SASEGT. The CDR3 totals 16 residues. The CDR3 sequence is CASSGPDVWRSYEQYF. CDR3 sequence (DNA): TGTGCCAGCAGTGGACCCGACGTCTGGAGGTCCTACGAGCAGTACTTC.

Only a few counts were recorded for this clonotype. The chain has TRBV6-1 and TRBJ2-1; D is unresolved. The CDR3 is 15 residues long. Germline values: CDR1 MNHNS, CDR2 SASEGT. The ends were cut back, 4 bases at V and 3 bases at J, with 13 bases in the middle. CDR3 nucleotides: TGTGCCAGCAGTGCGGGCAGTCCCCTCTACAATGAGCAGTTCTTC. Translating gives CASSAGSPLYNEQFF.

There are a few counts of this clonotype. The rearrangement joins TRBV7-6 to TRBJ2-2; D possibly uses TRBD1 or TRBD2 (6 bases each). The CDR3 is 17 amino acids. The germline V and J ends were trimmed by 2 bases and 0 bases, with 13 bases remaining between them. Germline loops: CDR1 SGHVS, CDR2 FNYEAQ. The CDR3 DNA sequence: TGTGCCAGCAGCTTAAAGGGGGGTTTTTCGAACACCGGGGAGCTGTTTTTT. Encoded protein: CASSLKGGFSNTGELFF.

The chain uses TRBV3-1 and TRBJ1-3; no clear D. The CDR3 covers 15 residues. Trimming removed 0 bases from V and 4 bases from J, with 10 bases in between. The germline CDR1 and CDR2 sequences are LGHDT and YNNKEL (reference sequence). CDR3 residues: CASSQDLNGGNTIYF. The CDR3 nucleotides read TGTGCCAGCAGCCAAGATCTGAACGGCGGAAACACCATATATTTT.

This clonotype was seen more than once but under ten times. This sequence joins TRBV29-1 and TRBJ2-7, with 10 bases matching TRBD1. Germline V lookup: CDR1 SQVTM, CDR2 ANQGSEA. Trimming took 3 bases from V and 3 from J; bases not matched to a gene: 5. The CDR3 has 14 amino acids. The CDR3 protein is CSVEGTGADYEQYF. The CDR3 bases are TGCAGCGTTGAGGGGACAGGGGCGGACTACGAGCAGTACTTC.

The J gene is TRBJ2-1, the V gene TRBV20-1; 7 nucleotides align to TRBD2. V lost 3 bases to trimming and J lost 0 bases; unmatched junction nucleotides: 5. Germline V gene lookup returns CDR1 DFQATT and CDR2 SNEGSKA (reference sequence). This CDR3 has 15 residues. For the CDR3, the DNA is TGCAGTGCTAGCCGGGACTACCGCTCCTACAATGAGCAGTTCTTC. Translated, it gives CSASRDYRSYNEQFF.

This clonotype was recorded at least ten times. V and J are TRBV12-3 or TRBV12-4 and TRBJ2-7, with TRBD1 matching 7 bases. V trimming: 6 bases; J trimming: 4 bases; junction bases outside the gene matches: 6. The CDR3 extends over 13 amino acids. CDR3 nucleotide sequence: TGTGCCAGCAGGCTATCAGGGGGTTACGAGCAGTACTTC. Protein sequence: CASRLSGGYEQYF.

This clonotype was seen a few times. The CDR3 reads CASSSPGTRTQPQHF. CDR3 DNA sequence: TGTGCCAGCAGCTCCCCCGGGACAAGAACTCAGCCCCAGCATTTT. The chain couples TRBV7-8 to TRBJ1-5; D possibly corresponds to TRBD1 (6 bases). The CDR3 runs to 15 residues. The germline V gene encodes CDR1 SGHVS and CDR2 FQNEAQ. Trimming stripped 4 bases from V and 6 bases from J, with 16 bases between.

The V gene is TRBV4-2, the J gene TRBJ1-4, with 8 bases identical to TRBD1. V gave up 1 base and J gave up 6 bases; unmatched junction bases: 7. The CDR3 has 16 amino acids. The V gene's germline CDR1 is LGHNA and CDR2 YNFKEQ. CDR3 sequence: CASSQGTQGAYEKLFF. The CDR3 nucleotides are TGTGCCAGCAGCCAAGGTACCCAGGGGGCATATGAAAAACTGTTTTTT.

The gene calls are TRBV6-5 and TRBJ2-3; possibly TRBD2 for D (7 bases). Germline CDR1 and CDR2: MNHEY and SVGAGI. The CDR3 consists of 14 residues. Trimming took off 2 bases at V and 7 bases at J, with 13 bases between the two ends. The CDR3 reads CASSYERGGHTQYF. Here the CDR3 DNA reads TGTGCCAGCAGTTACGAAAGGGGGGGTCATACGCAGTATTTT.